The 22 T cell receptor beta chains reported below all come from one sample, sequenced in a study of T cell responses to AZD1222 COVID-19 vaccine. Profiled with immunoSEQ multiplex PCR; TCRdb holds only in-frame clones, not every one. Here the sample spans approximately 74,000 clones, 70% to 90% being singletons. The sample here was peripheral blood, taken 28 days after the second AZD1222 dose. The receptors originated from an adult who received the AZD1222 COVID-19 vaccine.

This chain joins TRBV11-1 and TRBJ2-1, with 7 positions matching TRBD2. Trimming at V came to 7 bases and at J to 5 bases, leaving 14 bases not matched to a gene. The CDR3 is made up of 16 amino acids. Germline assignment: CDR1 SGHAT and CDR2 FQDESV (reference sequence). CDR3 sequence: CASTKSGGGLNNEQFF. The CDR3 coding sequence is TGTGCCAGCACGAAAAGTGGGGGGGGACTGAACAATGAGCAGTTCTTC.

This clone was seen once. The chain combines TRBV9 with TRBJ2-2; 9 bases match TRBD1. Germline CDR1 reads SGDLS; CDR2 reads YYNGEE. Trimming took 3 bases from V and 5 from J; bases not matched to a gene: 8. This CDR3 region has 16 residues. CDR3 protein: CASSATGQGGTGELFF. The CDR3 coding sequence is TGTGCCAGCAGCGCCACGGGACAGGGAGGGACCGGGGAGCTGTTTTTT.

The chain employs TRBV19 and TRBJ1-6; D is unresolved. The CDR3 is 12 amino acids. Germline CDR1 reads LNHDA; CDR2 reads SQIVND (reference sequence). With 1 base removed from V and 8 bases from J, the gap between germline ends came to 3 bases. The CDR3 reads CASSIVDSPLHF. As DNA, the CDR3 is TGTGCCAGTAGTATAGTAGATTCACCCCTCCACTTT.

The chain combines TRBV19 with TRBJ1-2; D gene uncertain. Germline V gene lookup returns CDR1 LNHDA and CDR2 SQIVND (reference sequence). Trimming stripped 5 bases from V and 3 bases from J, with 10 bases between. CDR3 length: 13 residues. The CDR3 DNA follows: TGTGCCAGTAGTTCTCGTGTTTACTATGGCTACACCTTC. Its translation: CASSSRVYYGYTF.

This chain's CDR3 is CASSLLQTRSSPLHF. The CDR3 DNA reads as TGTGCCAGCAGCCTACTACAAACTCGCTCCTCACCCCTCCACTTT. The chain employs TRBV11-1 and TRBJ1-6; D unresolved. V was clipped by 5 bases and J by 10 bases, with 18 bases between them. The V gene's germline CDR1 is SGHAT and CDR2 FQDESV (reference sequence). This CDR3 spans 15 amino acids.

J is TRBJ2-5 and V is TRBV11-3; either TRBD1 or TRBD2 may supply D (5 bases each). V gave up 5 bases and J gave up 4 bases, with 17 bases separating them. The germline CDR1 and CDR2 sequences are SGHNT and YENEEA. There are 15 residues in the CDR3. CDR3 coding DNA: TGTGCCAGCAGCGGAAACCGGGACGGTGGAGAGACCCAGTACTTC. It yields the protein CASSGNRDGGETQYF. The variable domain in full, with the rest retrieved from reference TRBV11-3 and TRBJ2-5, is EAGVVQSPRYKIIEKKQPVAFWCNPISGHNTLYWYLQNLGQGPELLIRYENEEAVDDSQLPKDRFSAERLKGVDSTLKIQPAELGDSAVYLCASSGNRDGGETQYFGPGTRLLVL.

The chain employs TRBV3-1 (or the pseudogene TRBV3-2) and TRBJ1-1, with 8 positions matching TRBD1. Germline loops: CDR1 LGHDT, CDR2 YNNKEL (reference sequence). This CDR3 region has 14 residues. The junction had 5 bases not matched to a gene; V was cut back by 4 bases and J by 4 bases. The CDR3 nucleotides read TGTGCCAGCAGCCGGACAGGGACGGGCACTGAAGCTTTCTTT. Translation gives CASSRTGTGTEAFF.

This sequence joins TRBV3-1 (or the pseudogene TRBV3-2) and TRBJ2-7; TRBD1 is a possible D gene (6 bases). Trimming took 1 base from V and 3 from J, leaving 16 bases between them. The CDR3 runs 16 residues. Germline V CDR1 and CDR2: LGHDT, YNNKEL (reference sequence). The CDR3 DNA follows: TGTGCCAGCAGCCAAGTGGGGGCAGGGGTTGGCTACGAGCAGTACTTC. Translation gives CASSQVGAGVGYEQYF.

CDR3 sequence (DNA): TGTGCCAGCAGTTTGGGGCAGAACTATGGCTACACCTTC. Amino acids: CASSLGQNYGYTF. The rearrangement uses TRBV12-3 or TRBV12-4 and TRBJ1-2, with a weak D call TRBD1 (5 bases). CDR3 size: 13 residues. V gave up 3 bases and J gave up 2 bases, with 7 bases separating them.

V usage is TRBV6-5 and J usage is TRBJ1-1, with a weak D call TRBD1 (5 bases). Trimming took 0 bases from V and 4 from J, leaving 15 bases between them. Germline assignment: CDR1 MNHEY and CDR2 SVGAGI. The CDR3 runs to 16 residues. The CDR3 sequence is CASSYSGAGPGTEAFF. In nucleotides, the CDR3 is TGTGCCAGCAGTTACTCAGGGGCAGGGCCGGGCACTGAAGCTTTCTTT.

The rearrangement joins TRBV12-3 or TRBV12-4 to TRBJ2-7, with 7 bases that match TRBD1. The CDR3 sequence is 13 residues long. Trimming cost V 5 bases and J 4 bases; bases outside gene matches: 5. The CDR3 here is CASSRSTGYEQYF. In DNA form, the CDR3 reads TGTGCCAGCAGTCGATCGACAGGGTACGAGCAGTACTTC.

The table lists this clone with a few counts. The chain has TRBV14 and TRBJ1-2; D gene unclear. V was pared by 1 base and J by 0 bases, with 12 bases between. This CDR3 spans 16 amino acids. Germline values: CDR1 SGHDN, CDR2 FVKESK. The CDR3 sequence: CASSQVAGLANYGYTF. In DNA form, the CDR3 reads TGTGCCAGCAGCCAAGTTGCGGGTTTAGCTAACTATGGCTACACCTTC.

This clone came up a few times. The V call is TRBV30, the J call TRBJ2-7; tentative D call: TRBD1 (6 bases). CDR1 is GTSNPN and CDR2 is SVGIG in the germline V gene (reference sequence). CDR3 length: 11 amino acids. Trimming left V 0 bases short and J 6 bases short, with 6 bases between. The CDR3 loop reads CAWSVGGEQYF. In nucleotides, the CDR3 is TGTGCCTGGAGTGTAGGGGGCGAGCAGTACTTC.

This clone was seen a few times. This chain uses TRBV20-1 with TRBJ2-5; TRBD2 aligns across 11 bases. Germline values: CDR1 DFQATT, CDR2 SNEGSKA (reference sequence). This CDR3 spans 15 amino acids. Unmatched junction bases numbered 4, after V lost 3 bases and J lost 1 base. CDR3 DNA: TGCAGTGCTAGTAAGGGACTAGCGGTCCAAGAGACCCAGTACTTC. Its translation: CSASKGLAVQETQYF.

The chain employs TRBV2 and TRBJ1-5, with 7 bases that match TRBD1. Unmatched junction bases numbered 5, after V lost 6 bases and J lost 3 bases. Germline loops: CDR1 SNHLY, CDR2 FYNNEI. This CDR3 is 14 amino acids long. CDR3 DNA sequence: TGTGCCAGCAGCGTGGGACAGAACAATCAGCCCCAGCATTTT. Its translation is CASSVGQNNQPQHF.

The rearrangement links TRBV6-6 to TRBJ1-1, with D perhaps matching TRBD1 (5 bases). Germline CDR1 reads MNHNY; CDR2 reads SVGAGI (reference sequence). V shed 6 bases and J shed 7 bases, with 12 bases lying between them. The CDR3 is made up of 12 amino acids. CDR3 nucleotide sequence: TGTGCCAGCAGCCCAGGGTTGGGTGAAGCTTTCTTT. Protein product: CASSPGLGEAFF.

The rearrangement links TRBV19 to TRBJ1-2; TRBD1 matches 7 bases. The V segment lost 6 bases and the J segment 4 bases; nucleotides outside the gene matches: 8. The CDR3 spans 14 residues. Per germline, CDR1 LNHDA and CDR2 SQIVND (reference sequence). This CDR3 is CASSPRDSPYGYTF. The CDR3 DNA is TGTGCCAGTAGCCCAAGGGACAGCCCCTATGGCTACACCTTC.

This chain uses TRBV5-5 with TRBJ2-3; D remains ambiguous. Germline V gives CDR1 SGHKS, CDR2 YYEKEE (reference sequence). V was clipped by 0 bases and J by 6 bases, with 5 bases between them. The CDR3 is 12 residues long. This CDR3 is CASSLGGDTQYF. DNA for the CDR3: TGTGCCAGCAGCTTGGGGGGTGATACGCAGTATTTT.

In nucleotides, the CDR3 is TGTGCCAGCAGCCGTGGGACAGGGGGTAAAAACACTGAAGCTTTCTTT. Amino acid sequence: CASSRGTGGKNTEAFF. V is TRBV11-3 and J is TRBJ1-1, with 11 bases lining up with TRBD1. This CDR3 region has 16 residues. Unmatched junction bases numbered 7, after V lost 5 bases and J lost 2 bases. Germline CDR1 reads SGHNT; CDR2 reads YENEEA. Looking up the rest from reference TRBV11-3 and TRBJ1-1 gives the full variable domain: EAGVVQSPRYKIIEKKQPVAFWCNPISGHNTLYWYLQNLGQGPELLIRYENEEAVDDSQLPKDRFSAERLKGVDSTLKIQPAELGDSAVYLCASSRGTGGKNTEAFFGQGTRLTVV.

The chain has TRBV27 and TRBJ1-1; the D is unclear. Germline assignment: CDR1 MNHEY and CDR2 SMNVEV (reference sequence). The CDR3 covers 11 residues. Deletions cut 8 bases from V and 6 bases from J, with 10 bases between. CDR3 sequence reads: CASFWGPEAFF. CDR3 bases: TGTGCCAGCTTTTGGGGTCCTGAAGCTTTCTTT.

The chain uses TRBV25-1 and TRBJ1-5, with D possibly TRBD1 on 5 matching bases. Trimming removed 1 base at V and 5 bases at J, with 6 bases between. CDR1 and CDR2 from the germline V gene are MGHDK and SYGVNS. The CDR3 contains 13 residues. The CDR3 DNA sequence: TGTGCCAGCAGTGAATGGGGGGATCAGCCCCAGCATTTT. Translation: CASSEWGDQPQHF.

This clone was seen a few times. The chain recombines TRBV5-8 with TRBJ1-5, with 9 bases matching TRBD1. V shed 0 bases and J 1 base; nucleotides not matched to a gene: 5. The CDR3 extends over 17 amino acids. From germline, CDR1 is SGHTS and CDR2 YDEGEE. CDR3 coding DNA: TGTGCCAGCAGCTTGGACACAGGGGGCGAAAGCAATCAGCCCCAGCATTTT. The encoded protein is CASSLDTGGESNQPQHF.